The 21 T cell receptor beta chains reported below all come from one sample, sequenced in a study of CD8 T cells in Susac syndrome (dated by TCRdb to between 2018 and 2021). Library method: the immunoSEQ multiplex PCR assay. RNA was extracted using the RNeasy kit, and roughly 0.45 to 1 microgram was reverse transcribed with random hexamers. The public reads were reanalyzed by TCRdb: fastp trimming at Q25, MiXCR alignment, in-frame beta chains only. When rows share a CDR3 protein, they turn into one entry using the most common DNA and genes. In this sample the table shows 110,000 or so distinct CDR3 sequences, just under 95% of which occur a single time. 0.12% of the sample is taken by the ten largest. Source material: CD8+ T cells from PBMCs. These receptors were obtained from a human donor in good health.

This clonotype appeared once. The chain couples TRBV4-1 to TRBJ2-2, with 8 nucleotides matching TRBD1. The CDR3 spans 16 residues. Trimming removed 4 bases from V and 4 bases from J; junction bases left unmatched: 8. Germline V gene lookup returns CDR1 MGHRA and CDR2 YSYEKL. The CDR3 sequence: CASSLQGELSTGELFF. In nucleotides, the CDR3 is TGCGCCAGCAGCCTACAGGGGGAACTAAGCACCGGGGAGCTGTTTTTT.

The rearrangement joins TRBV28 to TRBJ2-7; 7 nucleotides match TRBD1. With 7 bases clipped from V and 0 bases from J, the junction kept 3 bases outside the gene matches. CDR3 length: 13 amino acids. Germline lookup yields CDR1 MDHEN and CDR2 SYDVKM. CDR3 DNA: TGTGCCAGCAAGGGACAGAGCTCCTACGAGCAGTACTTC. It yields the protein CASKGQSSYEQYF.

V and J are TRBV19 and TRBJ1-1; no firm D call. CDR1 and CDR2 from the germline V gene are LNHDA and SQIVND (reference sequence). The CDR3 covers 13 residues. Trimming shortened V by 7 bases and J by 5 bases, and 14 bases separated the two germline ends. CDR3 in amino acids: CASKRSGFTEAFF. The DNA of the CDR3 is TGTGCCAGTAAACGGTCCGGATTTACTGAAGCTTTCTTT.

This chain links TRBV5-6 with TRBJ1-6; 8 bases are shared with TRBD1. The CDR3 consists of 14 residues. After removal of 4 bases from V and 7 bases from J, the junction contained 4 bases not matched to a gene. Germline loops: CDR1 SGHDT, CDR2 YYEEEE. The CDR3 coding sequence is TGTGCCAGCAGCGTAGACAGGGGAAATTCACCCCTCCACTTT. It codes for CASSVDRGNSPLHF.

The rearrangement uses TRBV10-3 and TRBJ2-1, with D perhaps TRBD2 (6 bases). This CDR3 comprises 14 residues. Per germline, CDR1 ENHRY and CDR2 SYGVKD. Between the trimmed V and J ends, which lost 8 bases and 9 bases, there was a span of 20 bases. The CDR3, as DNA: TGTGCCATCCTTTCGGGGACTGGGAGTGGTGAGCAGTTCTTC. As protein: CAILSGTGSGEQFF.

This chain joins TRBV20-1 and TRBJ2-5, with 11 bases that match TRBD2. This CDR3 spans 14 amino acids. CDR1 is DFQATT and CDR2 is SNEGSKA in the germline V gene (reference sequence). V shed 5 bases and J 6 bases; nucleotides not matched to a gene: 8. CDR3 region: CSAPIAGGAQTQYF. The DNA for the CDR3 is TGCAGTGCTCCAATAGCGGGAGGGGCCCAGACCCAGTACTTC.

The CDR3 region has the DNA TGCAGCGTTGTGACCGGGGGCAATGAGCAGTTCTTC. It specifies CSVVTGGNEQFF. V usage is TRBV29-1 and J usage is TRBJ2-1, with D perhaps TRBD2 (6 bases). V gave up 4 bases and J gave up 6 bases, with 10 bases separating them. There are 12 residues in the CDR3. CDR1 is SQVTM, CDR2 ANQGSEA, per germline.

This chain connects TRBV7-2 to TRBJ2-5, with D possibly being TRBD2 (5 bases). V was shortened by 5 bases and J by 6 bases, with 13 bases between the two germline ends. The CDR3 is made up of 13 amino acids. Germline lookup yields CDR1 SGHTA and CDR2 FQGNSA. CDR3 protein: CASSLNLGKTQYF. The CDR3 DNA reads TGTGCCAGCAGCCTTAACCTCGGGAAGACCCAGTACTTC.

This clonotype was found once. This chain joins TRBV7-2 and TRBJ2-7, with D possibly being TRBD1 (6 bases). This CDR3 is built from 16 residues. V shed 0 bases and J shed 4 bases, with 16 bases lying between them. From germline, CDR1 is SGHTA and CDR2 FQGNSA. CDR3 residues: CASSLAGTPISYEQYF. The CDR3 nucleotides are TGTGCCAGCAGCTTAGCGGGGACACCGATTTCTTACGAGCAGTACTTC.

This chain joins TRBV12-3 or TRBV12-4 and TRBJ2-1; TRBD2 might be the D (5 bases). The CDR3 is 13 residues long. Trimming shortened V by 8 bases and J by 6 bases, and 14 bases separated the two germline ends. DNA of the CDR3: TGTGCCAGCTCCCTAGCACCGATCAATGAGCAGTTCTTC. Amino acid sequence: CASSLAPINEQFF.

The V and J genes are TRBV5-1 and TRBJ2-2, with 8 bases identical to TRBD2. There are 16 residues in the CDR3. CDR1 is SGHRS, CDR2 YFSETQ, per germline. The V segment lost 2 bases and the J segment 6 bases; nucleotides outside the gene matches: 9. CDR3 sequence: CASSFLAGNDPGELFF. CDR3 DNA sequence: TGCGCCAGCAGCTTTTTAGCGGGAAACGACCCCGGGGAGCTGTTTTTT.

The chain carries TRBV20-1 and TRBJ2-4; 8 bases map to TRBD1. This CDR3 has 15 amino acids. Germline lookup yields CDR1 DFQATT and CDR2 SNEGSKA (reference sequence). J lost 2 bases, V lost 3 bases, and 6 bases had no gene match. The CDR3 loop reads CSARSQGATKNIQYF. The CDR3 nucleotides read TGCAGTGCTAGGTCGCAGGGGGCAACCAAAAACATTCAGTACTTC.

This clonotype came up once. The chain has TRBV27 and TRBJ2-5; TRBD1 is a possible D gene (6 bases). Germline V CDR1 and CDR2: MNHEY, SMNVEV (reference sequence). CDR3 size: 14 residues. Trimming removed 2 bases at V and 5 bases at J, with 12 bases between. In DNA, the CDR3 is TGTGCCAGCAGTTTAGTACAGGGTAGGGAGACCCAGTACTTC. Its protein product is CASSLVQGRETQYF.

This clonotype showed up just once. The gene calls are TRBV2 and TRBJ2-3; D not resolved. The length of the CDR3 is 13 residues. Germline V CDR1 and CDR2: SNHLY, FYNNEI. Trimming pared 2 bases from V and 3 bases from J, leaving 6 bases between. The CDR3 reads CASSEPFTDTQYF. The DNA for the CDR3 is TGTGCCAGCAGTGAACCCTTTACAGATACGCAGTATTTT. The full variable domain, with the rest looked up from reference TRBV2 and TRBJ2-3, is EPEVTQTPSHQVTQMGQEVILRCVPISNHLYFYWYRQILGQKVEFLVSFYNNEISEKSEIFDDQFSVERPDGSNFTLKIRSTKLEDSAMYFCASSEPFTDTQYFGPGTRLTVL.

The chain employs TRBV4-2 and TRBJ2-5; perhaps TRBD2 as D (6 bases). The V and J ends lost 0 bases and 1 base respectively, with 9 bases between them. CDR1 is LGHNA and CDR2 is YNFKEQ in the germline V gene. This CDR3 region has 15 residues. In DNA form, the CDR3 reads TGTGCCAGCAGCCAAGATGACGGGGGCCAAGAGACCCAGTACTTC. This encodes CASSQDDGGQETQYF.

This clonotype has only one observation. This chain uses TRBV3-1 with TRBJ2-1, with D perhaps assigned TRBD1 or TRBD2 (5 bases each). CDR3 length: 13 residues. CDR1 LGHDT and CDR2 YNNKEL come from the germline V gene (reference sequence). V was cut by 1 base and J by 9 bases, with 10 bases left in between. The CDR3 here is CASSQARGTEQFF. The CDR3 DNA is TGTGCCAGCAGCCAAGCGCGAGGGACTGAGCAGTTCTTC.

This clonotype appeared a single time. The DNA for the CDR3 is TGCAGTGCTAGACCCCCGGGGGGGAACACTGAAGCTTTCTTT. It specifies CSARPPGGNTEAFF. The genes are TRBV20-1 and TRBJ1-1; D perhaps matches TRBD1 (5 bases). The length of the CDR3 is 14 residues. Trimming pared 2 bases from V and 1 base from J, leaving 11 bases between. Germline V gives CDR1 DFQATT, CDR2 SNEGSKA (reference sequence).

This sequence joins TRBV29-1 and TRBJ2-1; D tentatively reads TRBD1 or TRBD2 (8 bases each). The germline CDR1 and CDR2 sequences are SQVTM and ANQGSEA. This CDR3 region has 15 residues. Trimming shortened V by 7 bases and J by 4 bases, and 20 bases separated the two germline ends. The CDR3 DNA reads TGCAGCGACACAGGGGGAGCGGGGGCATACAATGAGCAGTTCTTC. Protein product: CSDTGGAGAYNEQFF.

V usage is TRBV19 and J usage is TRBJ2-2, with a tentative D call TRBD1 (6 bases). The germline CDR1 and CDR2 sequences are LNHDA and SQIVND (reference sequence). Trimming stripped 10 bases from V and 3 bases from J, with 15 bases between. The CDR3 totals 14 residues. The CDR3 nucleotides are TGTGCCACCCAGGGGCCTGTGCACACCGGGGAGCTGTTTTTT. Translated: CATQGPVHTGELFF.

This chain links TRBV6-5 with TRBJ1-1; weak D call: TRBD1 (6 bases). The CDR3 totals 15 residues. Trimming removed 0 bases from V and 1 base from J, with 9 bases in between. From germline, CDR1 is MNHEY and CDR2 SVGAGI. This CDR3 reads CASSYSIGGNTEAFF. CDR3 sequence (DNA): TGTGCCAGCAGTTACTCGATAGGGGGGAACACTGAAGCTTTCTTT.

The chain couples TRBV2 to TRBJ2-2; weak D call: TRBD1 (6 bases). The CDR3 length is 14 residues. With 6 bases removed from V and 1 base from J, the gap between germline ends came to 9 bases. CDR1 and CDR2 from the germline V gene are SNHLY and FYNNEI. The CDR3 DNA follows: TGTGCCAGCAGGACGACAGGGAACACCGGGGAGCTGTTTTTT. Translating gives CASRTTGNTGELFF.